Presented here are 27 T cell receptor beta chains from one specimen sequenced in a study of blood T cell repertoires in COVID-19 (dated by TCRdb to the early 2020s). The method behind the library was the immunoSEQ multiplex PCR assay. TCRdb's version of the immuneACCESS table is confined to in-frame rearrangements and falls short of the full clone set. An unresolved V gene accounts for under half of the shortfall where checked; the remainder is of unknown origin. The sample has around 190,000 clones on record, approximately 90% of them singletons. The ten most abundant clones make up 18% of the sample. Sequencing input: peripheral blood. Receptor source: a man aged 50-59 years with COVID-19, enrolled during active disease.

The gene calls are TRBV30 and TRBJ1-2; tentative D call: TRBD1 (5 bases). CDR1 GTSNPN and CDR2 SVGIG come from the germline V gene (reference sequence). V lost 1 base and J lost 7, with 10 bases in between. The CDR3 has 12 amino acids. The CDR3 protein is CAWSGQFAGYTF. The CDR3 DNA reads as TGTGCCTGGAGTGGACAGTTTGCTGGCTACACCTTC.

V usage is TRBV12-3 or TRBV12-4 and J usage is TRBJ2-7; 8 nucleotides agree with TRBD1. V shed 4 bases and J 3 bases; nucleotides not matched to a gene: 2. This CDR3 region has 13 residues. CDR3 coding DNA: TGTGCCAGCAGTTACAGGGGGTTCTACGAGCAGTACTTC. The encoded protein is CASSYRGFYEQYF.

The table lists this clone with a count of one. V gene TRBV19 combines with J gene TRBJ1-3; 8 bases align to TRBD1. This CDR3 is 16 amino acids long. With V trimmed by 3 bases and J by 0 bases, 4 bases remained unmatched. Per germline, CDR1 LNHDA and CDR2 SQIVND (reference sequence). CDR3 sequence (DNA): TGTGCCAGTAGTATCCAGGGGGCCGCCTCTGGAAACACCATATATTTT. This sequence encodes CASSIQGAASGNTIYF.

CDR3 region: CASSSKGASNYGYTF. The CDR3 region has the DNA TGTGCCAGCAGTTCCAAGGGGGCCTCTAACTATGGCTACACCTTC. V gene TRBV27 combines with J gene TRBJ1-2; 7 bases agree with TRBD1. J lost 0 bases, V lost 4 bases, and 5 bases had no gene match. CDR1 is MNHEY, CDR2 SMNVEV, per germline (reference sequence). The CDR3 has 15 residues.

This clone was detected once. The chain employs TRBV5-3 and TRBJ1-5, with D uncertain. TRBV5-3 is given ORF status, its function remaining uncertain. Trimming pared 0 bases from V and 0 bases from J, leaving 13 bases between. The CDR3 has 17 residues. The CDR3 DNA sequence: TGTGCCAGAAGCTTGGCCCGGGGTAGGAATAGCAATCAGCCCCAGCATTTT. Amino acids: CARSLARGRNSNQPQHF.

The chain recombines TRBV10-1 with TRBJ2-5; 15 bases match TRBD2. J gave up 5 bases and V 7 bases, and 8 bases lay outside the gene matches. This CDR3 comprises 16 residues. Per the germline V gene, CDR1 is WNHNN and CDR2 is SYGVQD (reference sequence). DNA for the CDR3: TGCGCCAGCATCACGGGACTAGCGGGAGGAGGGGAGACCCAGTACTTC. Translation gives CASITGLAGGGETQYF.

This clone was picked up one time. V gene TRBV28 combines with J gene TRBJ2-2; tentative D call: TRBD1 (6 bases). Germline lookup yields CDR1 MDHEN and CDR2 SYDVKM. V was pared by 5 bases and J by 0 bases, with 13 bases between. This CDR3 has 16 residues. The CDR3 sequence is CASSVDRFANTGELFF. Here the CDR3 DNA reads TGTGCCAGCAGTGTAGACAGGTTCGCGAACACCGGGGAGCTGTTTTTT.

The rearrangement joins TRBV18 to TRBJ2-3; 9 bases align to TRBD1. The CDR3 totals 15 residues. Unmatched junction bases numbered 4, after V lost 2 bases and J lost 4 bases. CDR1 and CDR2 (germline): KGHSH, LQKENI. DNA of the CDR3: TGTGCCAGCTCACCAAACAGGGGGCAGGCAGATACGCAGTATTTT. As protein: CASSPNRGQADTQYF.

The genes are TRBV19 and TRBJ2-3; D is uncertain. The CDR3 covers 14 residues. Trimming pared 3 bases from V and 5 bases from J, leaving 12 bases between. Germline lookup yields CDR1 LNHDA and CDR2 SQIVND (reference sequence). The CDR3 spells CASSIGLVGDTQYF. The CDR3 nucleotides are TGTGCCAGTAGTATCGGCCTAGTAGGAGATACGCAGTATTTT.

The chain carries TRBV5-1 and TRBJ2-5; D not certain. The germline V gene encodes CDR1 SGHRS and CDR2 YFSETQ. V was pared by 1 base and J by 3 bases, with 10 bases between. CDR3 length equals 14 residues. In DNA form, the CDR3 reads TGCGCCAGCAGCTTGCCCCCCTTAGAAGAGACCCAGTACTTC. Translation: CASSLPPLEETQYF. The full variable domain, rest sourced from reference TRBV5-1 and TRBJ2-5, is KAGVTQTPRYLIKTRGQQVTLSCSPISGHRSVSWYQQTPGQGLQFLFEYFSETQRNKGNFPGRFSGRQFSNSRSEMNVSTLELGDSALYLCASSLPPLEETQYFGPGTRLLVL.

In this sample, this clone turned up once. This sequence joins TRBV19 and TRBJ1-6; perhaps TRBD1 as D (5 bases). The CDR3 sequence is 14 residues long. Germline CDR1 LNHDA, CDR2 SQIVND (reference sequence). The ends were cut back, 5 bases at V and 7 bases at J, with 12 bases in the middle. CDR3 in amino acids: CASSAPGGNSPLHF. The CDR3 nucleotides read TGTGCCAGTAGTGCGCCCGGGGGGAATTCACCCCTCCACTTT.

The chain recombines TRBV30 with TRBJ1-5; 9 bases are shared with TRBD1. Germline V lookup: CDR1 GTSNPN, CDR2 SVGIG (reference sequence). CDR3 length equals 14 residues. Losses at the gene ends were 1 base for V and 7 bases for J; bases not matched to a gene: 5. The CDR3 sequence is CAWSELTGGQPQHF. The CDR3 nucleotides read TGTGCCTGGAGTGAATTGACAGGGGGACAGCCCCAGCATTTT.

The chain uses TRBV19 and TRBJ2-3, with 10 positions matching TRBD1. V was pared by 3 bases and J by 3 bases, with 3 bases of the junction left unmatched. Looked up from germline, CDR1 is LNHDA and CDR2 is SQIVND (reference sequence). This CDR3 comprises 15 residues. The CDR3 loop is CASSIWDRGTDTQYF. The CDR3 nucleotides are TGTGCCAGTAGTATTTGGGACAGGGGTACAGATACGCAGTATTTT.

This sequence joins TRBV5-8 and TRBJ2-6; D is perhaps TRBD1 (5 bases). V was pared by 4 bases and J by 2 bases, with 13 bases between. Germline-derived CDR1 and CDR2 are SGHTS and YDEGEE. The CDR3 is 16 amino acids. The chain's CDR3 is CASSPRLQAGANVLTF. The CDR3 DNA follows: TGTGCCAGCAGCCCAAGGTTACAGGCTGGGGCCAACGTCCTGACTTTC.

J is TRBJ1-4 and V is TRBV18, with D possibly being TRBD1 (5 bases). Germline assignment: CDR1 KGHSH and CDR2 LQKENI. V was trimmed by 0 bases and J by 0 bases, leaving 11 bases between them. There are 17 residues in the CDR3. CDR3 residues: CASSPPGGSSTNEKLFF. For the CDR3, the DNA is TGTGCCAGCTCACCACCGGGGGGGAGCTCAACTAATGAAAAACTGTTTTTT.

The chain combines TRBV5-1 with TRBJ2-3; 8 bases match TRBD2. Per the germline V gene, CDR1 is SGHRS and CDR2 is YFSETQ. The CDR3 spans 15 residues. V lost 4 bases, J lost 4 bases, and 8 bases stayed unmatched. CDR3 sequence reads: CASSIRGGVADTQYF. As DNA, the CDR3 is TGCGCCAGCAGCATACGGGGGGGCGTTGCAGATACGCAGTATTTT.

The CDR3 loop is CASSLAHYDREKDTEAFF. CDR3 coding DNA: TGTGCCAGCAGCTTAGCTCATTACGACAGGGAAAAGGACACTGAAGCTTTCTTT. V and J are TRBV7-8 and TRBJ1-1; 7 nucleotides match TRBD1. This CDR3 is 18 amino acids long. Germline CDR1 is SGHVS and CDR2 is FQNEAQ. The V segment lost 0 bases and the J segment 3 bases; nucleotides outside the gene matches: 13.

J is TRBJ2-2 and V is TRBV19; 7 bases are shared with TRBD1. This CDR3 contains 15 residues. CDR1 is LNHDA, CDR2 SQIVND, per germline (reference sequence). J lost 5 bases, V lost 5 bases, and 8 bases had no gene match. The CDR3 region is CASSARKGATGELFF. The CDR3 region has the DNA TGTGCCAGTAGTGCTCGTAAGGGGGCGACCGGGGAGCTGTTTTTT.

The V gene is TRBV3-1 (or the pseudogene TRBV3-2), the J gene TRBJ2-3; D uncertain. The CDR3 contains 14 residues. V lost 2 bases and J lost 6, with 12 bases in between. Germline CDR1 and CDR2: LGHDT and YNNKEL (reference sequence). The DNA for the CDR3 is TGTGCCAGCAGCCAATTCACTACCCCGGATACGCAGTATTTT. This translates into CASSQFTTPDTQYF.

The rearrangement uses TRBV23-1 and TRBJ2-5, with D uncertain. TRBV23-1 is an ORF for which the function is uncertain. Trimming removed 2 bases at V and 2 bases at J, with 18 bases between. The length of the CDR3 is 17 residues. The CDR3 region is CASSQPAAEDLQETQYF. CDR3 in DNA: TGCGCCAGCAGTCAACCCGCGGCTGAAGATTTGCAAGAGACCCAGTACTTC.

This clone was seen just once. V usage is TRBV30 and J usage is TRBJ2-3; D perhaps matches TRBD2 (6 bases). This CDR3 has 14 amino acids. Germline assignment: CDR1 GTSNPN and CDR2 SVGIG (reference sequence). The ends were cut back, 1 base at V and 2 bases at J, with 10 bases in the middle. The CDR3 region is CAWSGGEDTDTQYF. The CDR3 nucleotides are TGTGCCTGGAGTGGGGGGGAAGACACAGATACGCAGTATTTT.

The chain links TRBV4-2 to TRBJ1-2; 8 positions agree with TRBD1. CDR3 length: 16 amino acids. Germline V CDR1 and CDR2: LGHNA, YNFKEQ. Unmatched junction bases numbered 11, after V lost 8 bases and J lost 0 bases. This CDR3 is CASSPTGTGSNYGYTF. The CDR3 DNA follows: TGTGCCAGCTCACCGACCGGGACAGGCTCTAACTATGGCTACACCTTC.

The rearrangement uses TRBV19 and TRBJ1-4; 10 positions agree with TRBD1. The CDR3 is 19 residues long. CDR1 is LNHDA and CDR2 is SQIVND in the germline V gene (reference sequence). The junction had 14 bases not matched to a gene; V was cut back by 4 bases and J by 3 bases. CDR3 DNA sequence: TGTGCCAGTAGTAGATCCGGGACAGGGGACCCCTCTTCTAATGAAAAACTGTTTTTT. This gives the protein CASSRSGTGDPSSNEKLFF.

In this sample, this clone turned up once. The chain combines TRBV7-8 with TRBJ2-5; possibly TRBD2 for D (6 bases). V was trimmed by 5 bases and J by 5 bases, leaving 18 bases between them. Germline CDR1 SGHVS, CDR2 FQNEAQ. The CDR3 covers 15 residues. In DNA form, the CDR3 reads TGTGCCAGCAGCCGCACCGAGACTAGGAGGGAGACCCAGTACTTC. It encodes CASSRTETRRETQYF.

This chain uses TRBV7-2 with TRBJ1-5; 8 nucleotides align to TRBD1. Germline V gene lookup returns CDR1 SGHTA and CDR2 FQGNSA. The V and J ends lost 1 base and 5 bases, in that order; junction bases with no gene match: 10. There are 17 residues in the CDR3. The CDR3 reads CASSLGGAGGFDQPQHF. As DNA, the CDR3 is TGTGCCAGCAGCTTAGGTGGGGCAGGGGGCTTTGATCAGCCCCAGCATTTT.

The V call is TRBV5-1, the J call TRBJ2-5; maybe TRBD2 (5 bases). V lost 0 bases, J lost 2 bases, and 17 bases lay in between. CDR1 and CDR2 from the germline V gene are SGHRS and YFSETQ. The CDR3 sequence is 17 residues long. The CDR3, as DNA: TGCGCCAGCAGCTTGGCCGGCCGATTCGGGGTTCAAGAGACCCAGTACTTC. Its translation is CASSLAGRFGVQETQYF.

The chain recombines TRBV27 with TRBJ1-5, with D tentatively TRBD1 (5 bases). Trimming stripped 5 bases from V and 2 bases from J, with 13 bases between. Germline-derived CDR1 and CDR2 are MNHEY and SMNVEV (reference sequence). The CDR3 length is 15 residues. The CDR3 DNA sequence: TGTGCCAGCAGTGATACAGGTGTAGGCAATCAGCCCCAGCATTTT. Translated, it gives CASSDTGVGNQPQHF.